This T cell receptor (beta chain) was documented in a study of blood T cell repertoires in COVID-19. Turning to the study itself: Samples came from the United States, Italy and Spain, spanning acute and convalescent COVID-19. In each case, the material was cDNA or gDNA derived from T cells, B-cell-depleted T cells, or PBMCs.

How the authors handled the data: Estimation of nucleated cell counts relied on the amplification of reference gene primers. TCRdb keeps only in-frame clones here, not all; method: immunoSEQ multiplex PCR. The V and J calls and clone size are taken from that table; D and trimming were inferred from the DNA. The sample yields 75,000 to 100,000 clones, over 70% seen once. V lost 1 base to trimming and J lost 5 bases, with 7 bases between them. CDR1 and CDR2 (germline): PRHDT, FYEKMQ (reference sequence). CDR3 length: 13 residues. The source material was peripheral blood. This receptor was taken from a man aged 60 to 69 with acute or convalescent COVID-19. The rearrangement uses TRBV13 and TRBJ2-3; D is uncertain. CDR3 sequence reads: CASSLVPGDTQYF. The CDR3 DNA follows: TGTGCCAGCAGCTTAGTCCCGGGAGATACGCAGTATTTT.